The rows below give T cell receptor beta chains drawn from one sample of a study of T cell responses to AZD1222 COVID-19 vaccine. Only in-frame clones appear in the TCRdb table, and some are missing; sequencing was by immunoSEQ multiplex PCR. The sample yields 100,000 to 150,000 clones, around 84% seen once. The sequencing used peripheral blood, collected on day 0 of AZD1222 vaccination. The origin of the receptors is an adult in good health. Each CDR3 is given with its conserved first and last residue. The order of the fields is V gene, D gene, J gene, clone size, CDR3 protein, CDR3 DNA. A D gene is named only where the DNA matches it firmly. Only part of the rows carry a size: once, few, many, or a class if the clone is expanded.

V gene: TRBV5-1
D gene: NA
J gene: TRBJ1-2
clone size: NA
CDR3 protein: CASSLGYLHGGYTF
CDR3 DNA: TGCGCCAGCAGCTTGGGGTACCTTCACGGCGGCTACACCTTC

V gene: TRBV5-1
D gene: TRBD2
J gene: TRBJ2-1
clone size: NA
CDR3 protein: CASRTGLADNEQFF
CDR3 DNA: TGCGCCAGCAGGACGGGACTAGCGGACAATGAGCAGTTCTTC

V gene: TRBV20-1
D gene: NA
J gene: TRBJ2-1
clone size: NA
CDR3 protein: CSATDYEQFF
CDR3 DNA: TGCAGTGCTACTGATTATGAGCAGTTCTTC

V gene: TRBV4-3
D gene: NA
J gene: TRBJ1-5
clone size: NA
CDR3 protein: CASSQEGGGFNQPQHF
CDR3 DNA: TGCGCCAGTAGCCAAGAAGGTGGGGGGTTTAATCAGCCCCAGCATTTT

V gene: TRBV7-6
D gene: NA
J gene: TRBJ2-5
clone size: once
CDR3 protein: CASSTVWGPETQYF
CDR3 DNA: TGTGCCAGCAGCACAGTGTGGGGGCCTGAGACCCAGTACTTC

V gene: TRBV6-1
D gene: NA
J gene: TRBJ1-5
clone size: NA
CDR3 protein: CASSEFGQGNQPQHF
CDR3 DNA: TGTGCCAGCAGTGAATTCGGGCAGGGCAATCAGCCCCAGCATTTT

V gene: TRBV28
D gene: NA
J gene: TRBJ2-3
clone size: NA
CDR3 protein: CASSLGDTQYF
CDR3 DNA: TGTGCCAGCAGTTTAGGAGATACGCAGTATTTT

V gene: TRBV19
D gene: NA
J gene: TRBJ1-2
clone size: NA
CDR3 protein: CASSIEGSGRENYGYTF
CDR3 DNA: TGTGCCAGTAGTATAGAAGGTTCAGGGCGAGAGAACTATGGCTACACCTTC

V gene: TRBV7-9
D gene: NA
J gene: TRBJ2-2
clone size: NA
CDR3 protein: CASSLDRTTGELFF
CDR3 DNA: TGTGCCAGCAGCTTAGACAGGACCACCGGGGAGCTGTTTTTT

V gene: TRBV2
D gene: NA
J gene: TRBJ2-2
clone size: NA
CDR3 protein: CASSEVSKTGELFF
CDR3 DNA: TGTGCCAGCAGTGAGGTCTCCAAGACCGGGGAGCTGTTTTTT

V gene: TRBV4-3
D gene: TRBD1
J gene: TRBJ2-2
clone size: NA
CDR3 protein: CASSQTGGNTGELFF
CDR3 DNA: TGCGCCAGCAGCCAGACAGGGGGCAACACCGGGGAGCTGTTTTTT

V gene: TRBV3-1/TRBV3-2
D gene: NA
J gene: TRBJ2-2
clone size: once
CDR3 protein: CASSPDRNTGELFF
CDR3 DNA: TGTGCCAGCAGCCCCGATCGAAACACCGGGGAGCTGTTTTTT

V gene: TRBV6-5
D gene: TRBD2
J gene: TRBJ2-7
clone size: NA
CDR3 protein: CASSYSGAGGFYEQYF
CDR3 DNA: TGTGCCAGCAGTTACTCCGGGGCGGGAGGTTTCTACGAGCAGTACTTC

V gene: TRBV24-1
D gene: NA
J gene: TRBJ2-6
clone size: NA
CDR3 protein: CATGVSGANVLTF
CDR3 DNA: TGTGCCACGGGGGTTTCTGGGGCCAACGTCCTGACTTTC

V gene: TRBV7-9
D gene: TRBD1
J gene: TRBJ1-2
clone size: NA
CDR3 protein: CASSLTGTVNYGYTF
CDR3 DNA: TGTGCCAGCAGCTTAACCGGGACAGTTAACTATGGCTACACCTTC

V gene: TRBV10-3
D gene: NA
J gene: TRBJ2-7
clone size: NA
CDR3 protein: CAITSQGSSYEQYF
CDR3 DNA: TGTGCCATCACCTCCCAGGGGAGCTCCTACGAGCAGTACTTC

V gene: TRBV5-1
D gene: TRBD1
J gene: TRBJ2-6
clone size: NA
CDR3 protein: CASSYRLIIPGQGTGANVLTF
CDR3 DNA: TGCGCCAGCAGCTACCGACTAATAATTCCGGGACAGGGGACTGGGGCCAACGTCCTGACTTTC

V gene: TRBV15
D gene: TRBD2
J gene: TRBJ2-1
clone size: NA
CDR3 protein: CATSAGRVSYNEQFF
CDR3 DNA: TGTGCCACCAGTGCAGGGAGGGTCTCCTACAATGAGCAGTTCTTC

V gene: TRBV5-4
D gene: NA
J gene: TRBJ2-1
clone size: NA
CDR3 protein: CASSRAVGVEQFF
CDR3 DNA: TGTGCCAGCAGCAGAGCGGTGGGTGTTGAGCAGTTCTTC

V gene: TRBV19
D gene: NA
J gene: TRBJ1-2
clone size: NA
CDR3 protein: CASSQGFGGYTF
CDR3 DNA: TGTGCCAGTAGTCAAGGTTTCGGGGGCTACACCTTC

V gene: TRBV3-1/TRBV3-2
D gene: NA
J gene: TRBJ1-4
clone size: NA
CDR3 protein: CASSQSDLSGEKLFF
CDR3 DNA: TGTGCCAGCAGCCAATCGGACCTCTCGGGAGAAAAACTGTTTTTT

V gene: TRBV12-3/TRBV12-4
D gene: NA
J gene: TRBJ1-2
clone size: NA
CDR3 protein: CASTLGVSGGYTF
CDR3 DNA: TGTGCCAGCACCCTAGGGGTATCAGGGGGCTACACCTTC

V gene: TRBV10-3
D gene: TRBD1
J gene: TRBJ1-5
clone size: NA
CDR3 protein: CAISDPGQAHGVQPQHF
CDR3 DNA: TGTGCCATCAGTGATCCGGGACAGGCCCACGGGGTTCAGCCCCAGCATTTT

V gene: TRBV9
D gene: NA
J gene: TRBJ2-3
clone size: once
CDR3 protein: CASSVGASYADTQYF
CDR3 DNA: TGTGCCAGCAGCGTAGGTGCTAGTTACGCAGATACGCAGTATTTT

V gene: TRBV7-2
D gene: NA
J gene: TRBJ2-7
clone size: NA
CDR3 protein: CASSLGVGVYEQYF
CDR3 DNA: TGTGCCAGCAGCTTGGGAGTAGGGGTCTACGAGCAGTACTTC

V gene: TRBV18
D gene: TRBD2
J gene: TRBJ2-1
clone size: NA
CDR3 protein: CASSPSSGIANEQFF
CDR3 DNA: TGTGCCAGCTCACCATCCAGCGGGATCGCCAATGAGCAGTTCTTC

V gene: TRBV2
D gene: NA
J gene: TRBJ1-5
clone size: NA
CDR3 protein: CASGYQPQHF
CDR3 DNA: TGTGCCAGCGGGTATCAGCCCCAGCATTTT

V gene: TRBV21-1
D gene: NA
J gene: TRBJ2-6
clone size: NA
CDR3 protein: CASDPGHPLSGANVLTF
CDR3 DNA: TGTGCCAGCGACCCCGGGCATCCCCTCTCTGGGGCCAACGTCCTGACTTTC

V gene: TRBV4-2
D gene: TRBD1
J gene: TRBJ1-2
clone size: NA
CDR3 protein: CASSQGVGQGARSGYTF
CDR3 DNA: TGTGCCAGCAGCCAAGGGGTCGGGCAGGGGGCCCGTAGTGGCTACACCTTC

V gene: TRBV24-1
D gene: NA
J gene: TRBJ2-1
clone size: NA
CDR3 protein: CATSVSLVSEQFF
CDR3 DNA: TGTGCCACCAGTGTGAGCCTGGTAAGTGAGCAGTTCTTC

V gene: TRBV2
D gene: TRBD1
J gene: TRBJ2-6
clone size: NA
CDR3 protein: CASSGQGGAGANVLTF
CDR3 DNA: TGTGCCAGCAGCGGACAGGGGGGGGCTGGGGCCAACGTCCTGACTTTC

V gene: TRBV5-8
D gene: TRBD1
J gene: TRBJ1-5
clone size: NA
CDR3 protein: CASSPRTGASNQPQHF
CDR3 DNA: TGTGCCAGCAGCCCACGGACAGGGGCCAGTAATCAGCCCCAGCATTTT

V gene: TRBV10-3
D gene: NA
J gene: TRBJ2-6
clone size: NA
CDR3 protein: CAIQVSGANVLTF
CDR3 DNA: TGTGCCATTCAGGTTTCCGGGGCCAACGTCCTGACTTTC

V gene: TRBV5-1
D gene: TRBD1
J gene: TRBJ2-5
clone size: many
CDR3 protein: CASSTEGGRETQYF
CDR3 DNA: TGCGCCAGCAGCACTGAAGGGGGCCGGGAGACCCAGTACTTC

V gene: TRBV29-1
D gene: NA
J gene: TRBJ1-2
clone size: NA
CDR3 protein: CSVAPGGGANYGYTF
CDR3 DNA: TGCAGCGTTGCCCCTGGCGGCGGCGCCAACTATGGCTACACCTTC

V gene: TRBV19
D gene: TRBD1
J gene: TRBJ2-7
clone size: NA
CDR3 protein: CASSTGTGSYEQYF
CDR3 DNA: TGTGCCAGTAGTACGGGGACAGGCTCCTACGAGCAGTACTTC

V gene: TRBV10-3
D gene: NA
J gene: TRBJ1-5
clone size: once
CDR3 protein: CAISDRGDSNQPQHF
CDR3 DNA: TGTGCCATCTCTGATCGGGGGGATAGCAATCAGCCCCAGCATTTT

V gene: TRBV5-6
D gene: NA
J gene: TRBJ2-5
clone size: NA
CDR3 protein: CASSFGETQYF
CDR3 DNA: TGTGCCAGCAGCTTTGGAGAGACCCAGTACTTC

V gene: TRBV19
D gene: TRBD1
J gene: TRBJ2-1
clone size: NA
CDR3 protein: CASSRQGVGEQFF
CDR3 DNA: TGTGCCAGTAGTAGACAGGGAGTTGGTGAGCAGTTCTTC

V gene: TRBV6-5
D gene: NA
J gene: TRBJ2-1
clone size: NA
CDR3 protein: CAISGAPYNEQFF
CDR3 DNA: TGTGCCATCTCCGGGGCGCCCTACAATGAGCAGTTCTTC

V gene: TRBV4-2
D gene: NA
J gene: TRBJ2-1
clone size: NA
CDR3 protein: CASSQERSEQFF
CDR3 DNA: TGTGCCAGCAGCCAAGAAAGGTCTGAGCAGTTCTTC

V gene: TRBV5-1
D gene: NA
J gene: TRBJ1-3
clone size: NA
CDR3 protein: CASSLSGYGNTIYF
CDR3 DNA: TGCGCCAGCAGCTTGTCCGGGTATGGAAACACCATATATTTT

V gene: TRBV28
D gene: TRBD1
J gene: TRBJ1-5
clone size: NA
CDR3 protein: CASSRAQGAATRFPQHF
CDR3 DNA: TGTGCCAGCAGTCGCGCACAGGGGGCAGCCACCCGGTTTCCACAGCATTTT

V gene: TRBV4-1
D gene: NA
J gene: TRBJ2-7
clone size: NA
CDR3 protein: CASSRDTGTARTRGTYEQYF
CDR3 DNA: TGCGCCAGCAGCCGCGATACCGGGACAGCCCGTACCCGGGGGACCTACGAGCAGTACTTC

V gene: TRBV6-5
D gene: NA
J gene: TRBJ1-2
clone size: NA
CDR3 protein: CASGDVPANYGYTF
CDR3 DNA: TGTGCCAGCGGGGACGTACCAGCTAACTATGGCTACACCTTC

V gene: TRBV6-6
D gene: TRBD2
J gene: TRBJ2-6
clone size: NA
CDR3 protein: CASSRPPTSGRAGANVLTF
CDR3 DNA: TGTGCCAGCAGCCGACCCCCTACTAGCGGGAGGGCTGGGGCCAACGTCCTGACTTTC

V gene: TRBV4-1
D gene: NA
J gene: TRBJ1-5
clone size: NA
CDR3 protein: CASRQGVGGNQPQHF
CDR3 DNA: TGCGCCAGCAGACAAGGGGTAGGAGGCAATCAGCCCCAGCATTTT

V gene: TRBV11-2
D gene: TRBD2
J gene: TRBJ2-3
clone size: NA
CDR3 protein: CASSLGIAGPDTQYF
CDR3 DNA: TGTGCCAGCAGCTTAGGTATAGCGGGCCCCGATACGCAGTATTTT

V gene: TRBV7-2
D gene: TRBD1
J gene: TRBJ1-1
clone size: NA
CDR3 protein: CASSFGTALNTEAFF
CDR3 DNA: TGTGCCAGCAGCTTCGGGACAGCGTTGAACACTGAAGCTTTCTTT

V gene: TRBV6-5
D gene: TRBD2
J gene: TRBJ2-3
clone size: NA
CDR3 protein: CASGYSGLAGADTQYF
CDR3 DNA: TGTGCCAGCGGTTACTCTGGACTAGCTGGGGCAGATACGCAGTATTTT

V gene: TRBV4-2
D gene: TRBD1
J gene: TRBJ2-1
clone size: NA
CDR3 protein: CASSQDPRGPRALGAYNEQFF
CDR3 DNA: TGTGCCAGCAGCCAAGACCCCAGGGGGCCCCGCGCCTTAGGGGCTTACAATGAGCAGTTCTTC